The 5 T cell receptor beta chains below come from one sample, sequenced in a study of blood T cells in healthy people across ages (dated by TCRdb to about 2015). Libraries were made using 5' RACE. TCRdb lists the instrument as Illumina HiSeq 2500. A second PCR of about 6 to 11 cycles was performed with a sample-barcoded 5' primer and a J-beta primer mix. The public sequencing data were trimmed at Q25 with fastp and processed into clonotypes with MiXCR by TCRdb, which kept only in-frame beta chains. CDR3 protein sequences are deduplicated, and each keeps its most common genes and DNA. The sample table holds about 640,000 distinct CDR3 sequences, of which 40% to 50% were seen once. The ten largest clones capture approximately 31% of the sample. Sequences were obtained from blood. These receptors all stem from a man of 80 years or more in good health.

The chain couples TRBV29-1 to TRBJ2-3; TRBD1 agrees at 7 bases. Trimming took 4 bases from V and 2 from J; bases not matched to a gene: 3. The CDR3 is 13 amino acids. Germline-derived CDR1 and CDR2 are SQVTM and ANQGSEA. CDR3 loop: CSVVQGPTDTQYF. In nucleotides, the CDR3 is TGCAGCGTTGTACAGGGGCCCACAGATACGCAGTATTTT.

CDR3 protein: CASSERIGEQYF. CDR3 nucleotide sequence: TGTGCCAGCAGTGAACGAATAGGTGAGCAGTACTTC. The chain couples TRBV6-1 to TRBJ2-5; D remains ambiguous. The germline gives CDR1 MNHNS, CDR2 SASEGT. V lost 2 bases, J lost 11 bases, and 12 bases lay in between. The CDR3 covers 12 residues.

The sample holds many counts of this clonotype. The genes are TRBV4-1 and TRBJ2-4; 9 positions match TRBD1. J gave up 8 bases and V 2 bases, and 4 bases lay outside the gene matches. CDR1 and CDR2 from the germline V gene are MGHRA and YSYEKL. This CDR3 comprises 14 residues. CDR3 sequence: CASSQRQGGDIQYF. The CDR3, as DNA: TGCGCCAGCAGCCAAAGACAGGGGGGGGACATTCAGTACTTC.

This chain joins TRBV4-3 and TRBJ1-1, with a tentative D call TRBD1 (6 bases). The length of the CDR3 is 15 residues. Germline values: CDR1 LGHNA, CDR2 YSLEER. V was cut by 0 bases and J by 5 bases, with 13 bases left in between. CDR3 region: CASSQDHGGWTEAFF. The CDR3 DNA follows: TGCGCCAGCAGCCAAGATCATGGGGGCTGGACTGAAGCTTTCTTT.

This clonotype was detected many times. The chain uses TRBV5-1 and TRBJ1-6; D call uncertain. The V end lost 0 bases, the J end lost 10 bases, and 17 bases lay between the germline ends. The CDR3 extends over 16 amino acids. CDR1 is SGHRS, CDR2 YFSETQ, per germline. The CDR3 nucleotides read TGCGCCAGCAGCTTGGCTGGGGATCCGAATTTGTCACCCCTCCACTTT. Protein: CASSLAGDPNLSPLHF.